This is a list of T cell receptor beta chains from one sample in a study of Ad26.COV2.S vaccination and SARS-CoV-2 variants. The repertoire was sequenced with immunoSEQ multiplex PCR; TCRdb's copy has only in-frame clones and lacks some. The profile shows hundreds of thousands of clones, roughly 90% of them singletons. Sequenced here: peripheral blood, sampled in a trial of Ad26.COV2.S vaccine versus placebo. All receptors come from a person aged 18 to 59 who received the Ad26.COV2.S COVID-19 vaccine or a placebo. Each CDR3 is given with its conserved first and last residue. The D gene is left open where the match is weak. Rows may omit the clone size; those that give it use once, few, many or a size class.

V: TRBV7-3; size: once; J: TRBJ2-3; D: .; CDR3: CASSLTGSTDTQYF; DNA: TGTGCCAGCAGCTTAACGGGAAGCACAGATACGCAGTATTTT
V: TRBV15; size: .; J: TRBJ2-7; D: .; CDR3: CATSSPSGEQYF; DNA: TGTGCCACCAGCAGCCCGAGCGGCGAGCAGTACTTC
V: TRBV30; size: .; J: TRBJ1-1; D: .; CDR3: CAWTSMGEAFF; DNA: TGTGCCTGGACCAGCATGGGGGAAGCTTTCTTT
V: TRBV5-8; size: .; J: TRBJ2-5; D: .; CDR3: CASSASGGIQETQYF; DNA: TGTGCCAGCAGCGCGTCTGGGGGTATCCAAGAGACCCAGTACTTC
V: TRBV19; size: once; J: TRBJ2-5; D: TRBD1; CDR3: CASSWDSEETQYF; DNA: TGTGCCAGTAGTTGGGACAGCGAAGAGACCCAGTACTTC
V: TRBV2; size: .; J: TRBJ1-2; D: TRBD1; CDR3: CANGTESPFNYGYTF; DNA: TGTGCCAACGGGACAGAGAGTCCCTTTAACTATGGCTACACCTTC
V: TRBV24-1; size: once; J: TRBJ2-1; D: .; CDR3: CATSDERPYNEQFF; DNA: TGTGCCACCTCTGACGAAAGGCCCTACAATGAGCAGTTCTTC
V: TRBV6-5; size: .; J: TRBJ2-7; D: .; CDR3: CASSYSAGATYEQYF; DNA: TGTGCCAGCAGTTACTCCGCGGGGGCAACCTACGAGCAGTACTTC
V: TRBV12-5; size: .; J: TRBJ2-3; D: .; CDR3: CASALRGGSGSTDTQYF; DNA: TGTGCTAGTGCCCTGAGGGGGGGGAGCGGAAGCACAGATACGCAGTATTTT
V: TRBV5-8; size: .; J: TRBJ2-2; D: TRBD2; CDR3: CASSPGLAGVSNTGELFF; DNA: TGTGCCAGCAGCCCCGGACTAGCGGGGGTCTCGAACACCGGGGAGCTGTTTTTT
V: TRBV27; size: .; J: TRBJ1-5; D: TRBD1; CDR3: CARSPGQGGQPQHF; DNA: TGTGCCAGATCCCCCGGACAGGGTGGTCAGCCCCAGCATTTT
V: TRBV7-9; size: .; J: TRBJ2-2; D: .; CDR3: CASSLGSSRTGELFF; DNA: TGTGCCAGCAGCTTAGGTTCTAGCAGGACCGGGGAGCTGTTTTTT
V: TRBV10-3; size: .; J: TRBJ2-5; D: TRBD1; CDR3: CAIRADRAQETQYF; DNA: TGTGCCATCAGAGCAGACAGGGCCCAAGAGACCCAGTACTTC
V: TRBV29-1; size: .; J: TRBJ2-1; D: TRBD2; CDR3: CSVPPGLENEQFF; DNA: TGCAGCGTTCCCCCGGGACTAGAAAATGAGCAGTTCTTC
V: TRBV5-1; size: .; J: TRBJ2-3; D: .; CDR3: CASSLGGASTDTQYF; DNA: TGCGCCAGCAGTTTGGGAGGCGCTAGCACAGATACGCAGTATTTT
V: TRBV7-2; size: .; J: TRBJ2-2; D: TRBD1; CDR3: CASSWGQPTGELFF; DNA: TGTGCCAGCAGCTGGGGACAGCCTACCGGGGAGCTGTTTTTT
V: TRBV19; size: .; J: TRBJ2-7; D: TRBD1; CDR3: CASSDRDYEQYF; DNA: TGTGCCAGTAGTGACAGGGACTACGAGCAGTACTTC
V: TRBV10-3; size: few; J: TRBJ1-2; D: .; CDR3: CAISESSVLYGYTF; DNA: TGTGCCATCAGTGAGTCGAGCGTCCTCTATGGCTACACCTTC
V: TRBV6-5; size: .; J: TRBJ1-3; D: .; CDR3: CASYGTWGNTIYF; DNA: TGTGCCAGCTACGGGACGTGGGGAAACACCATATATTTT
V: TRBV6-5; size: once; J: TRBJ2-7; D: .; CDR3: CASSPDGYEQYF; DNA: TGTGCCAGCAGTCCGGACGGATACGAGCAGTACTTC
V: TRBV7-2; size: .; J: TRBJ1-2; D: .; CDR3: CASSLTRGRGDGYTF; DNA: TGTGCCAGCAGCTTAACAAGGGGTAGAGGCGATGGCTACACCTTC
V: TRBV7-2; size: .; J: TRBJ2-6; D: .; CDR3: CASSPRGGSGANVLTF; DNA: TGTGCCAGCAGCCCAAGAGGGGGTTCTGGGGCCAACGTCCTGACTTTC
V: TRBV30; size: .; J: TRBJ1-2; D: .; CDR3: CAWSVRGDVDGYTF; DNA: TGTGCCTGGAGTGTACGAGGGGACGTCGATGGCTACACCTTC
V: TRBV24-1; size: .; J: TRBJ2-1; D: TRBD2; CDR3: CATSDLTSGHNEQFF; DNA: TGTGCCACCAGTGATTTGACTAGCGGTCACAATGAGCAGTTCTTC
V: TRBV11-2; size: .; J: TRBJ2-1; D: .; CDR3: CASSLDSGLDEQFF; DNA: TGTGCCAGCAGCTTAGATTCAGGGTTGGATGAGCAGTTCTTC
V: TRBV18; size: .; J: TRBJ2-1; D: .; CDR3: CASSPPEGYNEQFF; DNA: TGTGCCAGCTCACCACCCGAGGGGTACAATGAGCAGTTCTTC
V: TRBV18; size: once; J: TRBJ2-5; D: .; CDR3: CASSPLRERQETQYF; DNA: TGTGCCAGCTCACCACTAAGGGAACGGCAAGAGACCCAGTACTTC
V: TRBV9; size: .; J: TRBJ2-7; D: .; CDR3: CASSVYSGDEQYF; DNA: TGTGCCAGCAGCGTCTACAGCGGCGACGAGCAGTACTTC
V: TRBV2; size: .; J: TRBJ2-1; D: .; CDR3: CASGRAKTYNEQFF; DNA: TGTGCCAGCGGGCGGGCCAAAACCTACAATGAGCAGTTCTTC
V: TRBV19; size: .; J: TRBJ1-2; D: TRBD1; CDR3: CASWTGGYGYTF; DNA: TGTGCCAGCTGGACAGGGGGCTATGGCTACACCTTC
V: TRBV19; size: .; J: TRBJ2-2; D: .; CDR3: CASSATRIGELFF; DNA: TGTGCCAGTAGTGCTACTAGGATCGGGGAGCTGTTTTTT
V: TRBV10-3; size: .; J: TRBJ2-5; D: .; CDR3: CAISKDIQETQYF; DNA: TGTGCCATCAGCAAGGACATCCAAGAGACCCAGTACTTC
V: TRBV6-1; size: .; J: TRBJ1-5; D: .; CDR3: CASSDNDNQPQHF; DNA: TGTGCCAGCAGTGATAATGACAATCAGCCCCAGCATTTT
V: TRBV18; size: once; J: TRBJ2-3; D: .; CDR3: CASSLPTEYSTDTQYF; DNA: TGTGCCAGCTCACTACCGACAGAGTATAGCACAGATACGCAGTATTTT
V: TRBV4-3; size: .; J: TRBJ1-1; D: .; CDR3: CASSQESAGNEFEAFF; DNA: TGCGCCAGCAGCCAAGAATCGGCAGGGAACGAATTTGAAGCTTTCTTT
V: TRBV3-1/TRBV3-2; size: .; J: TRBJ1-1; D: .; CDR3: CASSPLQARGEAFF; DNA: TGTGCCAGCAGCCCTCTACAGGCCCGGGGGGAAGCTTTCTTT
V: TRBV27; size: .; J: TRBJ2-3; D: TRBD2; CDR3: CASSSSSGVSTDTQYF; DNA: TGTGCCAGCAGTTCGTCTAGCGGAGTGAGCACAGATACGCAGTATTTT
V: TRBV30; size: .; J: TRBJ2-3; D: TRBD2; CDR3: CAWRRRGGGPDTQYF; DNA: TGTGCCTGGCGACGGCGGGGGGGAGGTCCAGATACGCAGTATTTT
V: TRBV2; size: .; J: TRBJ1-4; D: .; CDR3: CASNRRGRGEKLFF; DNA: TGTGCCAGCAACCGACGCGGGAGAGGTGAAAAACTGTTTTTT
V: TRBV3-1/TRBV3-2; size: .; J: TRBJ1-6; D: .; CDR3: CASSLRGGKSPLHF; DNA: TGTGCCAGCAGCCTTAGGGGAGGAAAATCACCCCTCCACTTT
V: TRBV6-5; size: .; J: TRBJ2-3; D: .; CDR3: CASQGGGTDTQYF; DNA: TGTGCCAGCCAGGGGGGCGGCACAGATACGCAGTATTTT
V: TRBV18; size: .; J: TRBJ2-2; D: .; CDR3: CASSPMGPAELFF; DNA: TGTGCCAGCTCACCAATGGGGCCAGCCGAGCTGTTTTTT
V: TRBV15; size: .; J: TRBJ1-5; D: .; CDR3: CATSRANQPQHF; DNA: TGTGCCACCAGCAGGGCAAATCAGCCCCAGCATTTT
V: TRBV2; size: once; J: TRBJ2-7; D: TRBD1; CDR3: CASATGGTYEQYF; DNA: TGTGCCAGCGCGACAGGGGGAACCTACGAGCAGTACTTC
V: TRBV6-5; size: .; J: TRBJ2-7; D: TRBD1; CDR3: CASSYSDRDEQYF; DNA: TGTGCCAGCAGTTACTCGGACAGGGACGAGCAGTACTTC
V: TRBV12-5; size: .; J: TRBJ1-5; D: .; CDR3: CASGLGDQPQHF; DNA: TGTGCTAGTGGTCTTGGGGATCAGCCCCAGCATTTT
V: TRBV27; size: .; J: TRBJ2-1; D: .; CDR3: CASSLGSSYNEQFF; DNA: TGTGCCAGCAGTTTAGGCAGCTCCTACAATGAGCAGTTCTTC
V: TRBV9; size: .; J: TRBJ1-4; D: .; CDR3: CASSRSGGDGEKLFF; DNA: TGTGCCAGCAGTCGCAGCGGGGGAGACGGTGAAAAACTGTTTTTT
V: TRBV7-9; size: .; J: TRBJ2-1; D: TRBD2; CDR3: CASSRQAGGGDEQFF; DNA: TGTGCCAGCAGTCGACAAGCGGGAGGTGGGGATGAGCAGTTCTTC
V: TRBV19; size: .; J: TRBJ1-1; D: .; CDR3: CASSIGKGTEAFF; DNA: TGTGCCAGTAGTATAGGGAAGGGCACTGAAGCTTTCTTT
V: TRBV2; size: .; J: TRBJ2-5; D: .; CDR3: CASIILQGGETQYF; DNA: TGTGCCAGCATCATTCTCCAGGGCGGGGAGACCCAGTACTTC